The subject of this entry is one TCR beta chain. Its target is unknown. Naive CD8 isolation took CD45RO-negative cells positively selected for CCR7 and excluded terminally differentiated effector memory CD45RA+ cells. None of the donors, who were healthy HIV-negative adults, had recently had acute infections or vaccinations. The data are from a study of shared clonotypes between healthy human individuals. Study details: Three CD4 naive, three CD4 memory, two CD8 naive and one CD8 memory plate were used per donor.

Study results and limitations: The generation probabilities recorded for non-shared clonotypes fell below those of clonotypes shared by all four donors. A generally larger estimated richness was seen in naive subsets than in memory subsets.

Using immunoSEQ multiplex PCR, the repertoire was profiled, and TCRdb retains in-frame clones only, with some absent. Found here are roughly 2 million clones, about 95% of them singletons; the top ten hold more than 0.95%. This clonotype was sampled from a man younger than 35 in good health. Sequencing used naive CD8+ T cells sorted from blood.

In nucleotides, the CDR3 is TGTGCCAGCAGTCCCCCAGTTTATAGCACAGATACGCAGTATTTT. Protein sequence: CASSPPVYSTDTQYF. The chain couples TRBV6-1 to TRBJ2-3; D not certain. This CDR3 is 15 amino acids long. V shed 5 bases and J shed 0 bases, with 12 bases lying between them. CDR1 is MNHNS and CDR2 is SASEGT in the germline V gene.